This T cell receptor beta chain was observed in a study of spatial heterogeneity in lung cancer. In its sample, this clonotype was seen many times. Its matching antigen is unknown. This beta chain was picked up by a library intended for alpha chains and is off target, so its count carries little meaning. Sample time point: sample taken at primary tumor resection. TCRdb re-called the 5' RACE reads through MiXCR, storing one row per CDR3 protein. The repertoire holds 15,000 to 20,000 distinct CDR3 sequences, with 5% to 6% as singletons. Trimming removed 4 bases from V and 1 base from J, with 14 bases in between. Germline V gene data show CDR1 as SGHRS and CDR2 as YFSETQ. The CDR3 extends over 15 amino acids. Study-level findings and limits: It was found that expanded intratumoral alpha and beta TCR counts tracked tumor mutation counts.

The source material was lung tumor tissue, sampled at surgery. The sequence was collected from a female donor with early-stage non-small cell lung cancer. The chain carries TRBV5-1 and TRBJ2-5; maybe TRBD2 (7 bases). The CDR3 spells CASSPEGGGQETQYF. As DNA, the CDR3 is TGCGCCAGCAGCCCCGAGGGAGGGGGCCAAGAGACCCAGTACTTC.